A selection of T cell receptor beta chains follows, all from one sample in a study of blood T cell repertoires in COVID-19. Assay used: immunoSEQ multiplex PCR; TCRdb lists only in-frame clones, some missing. This table has approximately 250,000 clones, approximately 90% appearing once. Sample: PBMCs or T cells enriched from blood (not recorded which). The receptors stem from a woman aged 30 to 39 with acute COVID-19. Each CDR3 is given with its conserved first and last residue.

V gene: TRBV6-4; CDR3 length: 17; J gene: TRBJ2-1; CDR3 protein: CASSAYLTSDSYNEQFF
V gene: TRBV6-5; CDR3 length: 14; J gene: TRBJ2-3; CDR3 protein: CASSDRDSSDTQYF
V gene: TRBV19; CDR3 length: 14; J gene: TRBJ1-4; CDR3 protein: CASSGGAVGEKLFF
V gene: TRBV28; CDR3 length: 13; J gene: TRBJ1-5; CDR3 protein: CASRQPWGEPQHF
V gene: TRBV28; CDR3 length: 14; J gene: TRBJ2-7; CDR3 protein: CASSSVPPGYEQYF
V gene: TRBV7-2; CDR3 length: 16; J gene: TRBJ1-1; CDR3 protein: CASSLNINRVGAEAFF
V gene: TRBV14; CDR3 length: 14; J gene: TRBJ1-1; CDR3 protein: CASSHLGPNTEAFF
V gene: TRBV6-5; CDR3 length: 13; J gene: TRBJ1-3; CDR3 protein: CASSLDRGNTIYF
V gene: TRBV7-9; CDR3 length: 14; J gene: TRBJ1-1; CDR3 protein: CASSLSNQNTEAFF
V gene: TRBV10-1; CDR3 length: 15; J gene: TRBJ2-5; CDR3 protein: CASSESPSAEETQYF
V gene: TRBV28; CDR3 length: 16; J gene: TRBJ2-2; CDR3 protein: CASSNSGYPQAGELFF
V gene: TRBV5-5; CDR3 length: 13; J gene: TRBJ2-2; CDR3 protein: CASSPQTGGELFF
V gene: TRBV30; CDR3 length: 15; J gene: TRBJ2-4; CDR3 protein: CAWSTLAGDGNIQYF
V gene: TRBV14; CDR3 length: 15; J gene: TRBJ1-4; CDR3 protein: CASSPRQGTNEKLFF
V gene: TRBV3-1/TRBV3-2; CDR3 length: 14; J gene: TRBJ1-5; CDR3 protein: CASSPQGLAQPQHF
V gene: TRBV5-1; CDR3 length: 14; J gene: TRBJ1-3; CDR3 protein: CASSPGQGETTIYF
V gene: TRBV2; CDR3 length: 14; J gene: TRBJ2-7; CDR3 protein: CASSALEVLVEQYF
V gene: TRBV3-1/TRBV3-2; CDR3 length: 16; J gene: TRBJ2-3; CDR3 protein: CASSQERTIRTDTQYF
V gene: TRBV6-1; CDR3 length: 12; J gene: TRBJ1-6; CDR3 protein: CASSDRVSPLHF
V gene: TRBV7-8; CDR3 length: 19; J gene: TRBJ1-6; CDR3 protein: CASTPTGQAAPGDNSPLHF
V gene: TRBV4-1; CDR3 length: 14; J gene: TRBJ1-6; CDR3 protein: CASSQLPTGPPLHF
V gene: TRBV9; CDR3 length: 17; J gene: TRBJ2-2; CDR3 protein: CASSGHVGSGGAGELFF